This TCR beta chain comes out of a study of blood T cells in healthy people across ages. Using a J-beta primer mix together with a sample-barcoded 5' primer, a second PCR was run for roughly 7 to 11 cycles. Every single cDNA molecule received a tag from a template-switch adaptor with 12 random nucleotides. TCRdb fed the 5' RACE reads into MiXCR, producing one record per CDR3 protein. The sample shows about 1,500,000 distinct CDR3 sequences, roughly 27% of them seen only once. There are many counts of this clonotype. The CDR3 runs 18 residues. Germline V gene sequence: CDR1 MGHRA, CDR2 YSYEKL. The J segment lost 2 bases and the V segment lost 1 base, leaving 9 bases of the junction unmatched.

The TCR comes from a woman younger than 45 in good health. Sequencing was done on a sample of blood. V gene TRBV4-1 combines with J gene TRBJ2-7; TRBD2 aligns across 12 bases. The CDR3 DNA reads as TGCGCCAGCAGCCAAGTTTGGTCTAGCGGGGGGGCTCCCTACGAGCAGTACTTC. This translates into CASSQVWSSGGAPYEQYF.